A single sample gave rise to the 9 T cell receptor beta chains below, sequenced in a study of control samples from healthy donors and cancer patients. The assay was immunoSEQ multiplex PCR, and TCRdb's table has in-frame clones only and misses some. The sample carries roughly 120,000 clones, about 88% recorded once. The sample consisted of blood. All receptors derive from a man aged 50 or older in good health.

This sequence joins TRBV5-4 and TRBJ2-3, with D possibly being TRBD1 (6 bases). The V end lost 4 bases, the J end lost 3 bases, and 9 bases lay between the germline ends. The CDR3 has 13 amino acids. CDR1 is SGHNT, CDR2 YYREEE, per germline (reference sequence). DNA for the CDR3: TGTGCCAGCAGCCAACAGGGTACAGATACGCAGTATTTT. Its translation is CASSQQGTDTQYF.

This chain connects TRBV13 to TRBJ2-3; no clear D gene. This CDR3 contains 13 residues. The germline V gene encodes CDR1 PRHDT and CDR2 FYEKMQ (reference sequence). V lost 2 bases and J lost 4, with 7 bases in between. The CDR3 bases are TGTGCCAGCAGCTTATTTCGGGCAGATACGCAGTATTTT. The encoded protein is CASSLFRADTQYF.

This chain links TRBV28 with TRBJ2-7, with 9 bases aligning to TRBD1. The V and J ends lost 5 bases and 6 bases, in that order; junction bases with no gene match: 8. CDR3 size: 14 residues. CDR1 is MDHEN and CDR2 is SYDVKM in the germline V gene. The CDR3 loop is CASSQQGAVSEQYF. Here the CDR3 DNA reads TGTGCCAGCAGTCAACAGGGGGCCGTCTCCGAGCAGTACTTC. The full variable domain, rest sourced from reference TRBV28 and TRBJ2-7, is DVKVTQSSRYLVKRTGEKVFLECVQDMDHENMFWYRQDPGLGLRLIYFSYDVKMKEKGDIPEGYSVSREKKERFSLILESASTNQTSMYLCASSQQGAVSEQYFGPGTRLTVT.

V usage is TRBV19 and J usage is TRBJ2-5; tentative D call: TRBD2 (6 bases). CDR1 and CDR2 from the germline V gene are LNHDA and SQIVND (reference sequence). The CDR3 is 13 residues long. The germline V and J ends were trimmed by 5 bases and 9 bases, with 16 bases remaining between them. CDR3 sequence: CASSAGPGMAQYF. DNA of the CDR3: TGTGCCAGTAGTGCGGGGCCAGGGATGGCCCAGTACTTC.

The chain couples TRBV28 to TRBJ2-3; 11 bases map to TRBD1. The germline V gene encodes CDR1 MDHEN and CDR2 SYDVKM. CDR3 length: 15 residues. Trimming cost V 7 bases and J 4 bases; bases outside gene matches: 7. CDR3 coding DNA: TGTGCCAGCAAAAAAGGACAGGGGGCTGCAGATACGCAGTATTTT. Translating it yields CASKKGQGAADTQYF.

The CDR3, as DNA: TGTGCCAGCAGTCCGAGGGCGAACACTGAAGCTTTCTTT. Its protein is CASSPRANTEAFF. The chain couples TRBV6-5 to TRBJ1-1; unclear D gene. Trimming took off 5 bases at V and 1 base at J, with 8 bases between the two ends. The CDR3 extends over 13 amino acids. Germline loops: CDR1 MNHEY, CDR2 SVGAGI.

The chain employs TRBV4-1 and TRBJ1-6; D unclear. Trimming took 6 bases from V and 10 from J, leaving 19 bases between them. Germline V gene lookup returns CDR1 MGHRA and CDR2 YSYEKL. The CDR3 is made up of 15 amino acids. CDR3 residues: CASSPTERGASPLHF. The CDR3 coding sequence is TGCGCCAGCAGTCCAACGGAGCGGGGTGCCTCACCCCTCCACTTT.

The chain recombines TRBV28 with TRBJ1-6; 7 nucleotides match TRBD1. Germline assignment: CDR1 MDHEN and CDR2 SYDVKM. The ends lost 5 bases at V and 4 bases at J; junction bases unmatched: 5. There are 15 residues in the CDR3. CDR3 coding DNA: TGTGCCAGCAGTACTCCAGGGGGTTATAATTCACCCCTCCACTTT. The encoded protein is CASSTPGGYNSPLHF.

This clone was recorded once. The V gene is TRBV28, the J gene TRBJ2-5; TRBD1 is a possible D gene (6 bases). Germline lookup yields CDR1 MDHEN and CDR2 SYDVKM. CDR3 length: 14 amino acids. The V end was cut by 3 bases, the J end by 2 bases, with 10 bases between. CDR3 sequence (DNA): TGTGCCAGCAGTTTGGGACACTCACAAGAGACCCAGTACTTC. Translated, it gives CASSLGHSQETQYF.